This record looks at one T cell receptor beta chain sequence and its context. Germline lookup yields CDR1 DFQATT and CDR2 SNEGSKA (reference sequence). The CDR3 length is 13 residues. Trimming pared 3 bases from V and 4 bases from J, leaving 10 bases between. Only in-frame clones appear in the TCRdb table, and some are missing; sequencing was by immunoSEQ multiplex PCR. This sample has 200,000 or so clones, with around 83% found just once. The data stem from a study of blood T cell repertoires in COVID-19. The sequenced sample was peripheral blood. The sequence came from a woman aged 40 to 50 with acute or convalescent COVID-19. The chain combines TRBV20-1 with TRBJ1-5; D perhaps matches TRBD1 (6 bases). CDR3 loop: CSASLDRNQPQHF. CDR3 sequence (DNA): TGCAGTGCTAGTCTAGACAGGAATCAGCCCCAGCATTTT.